This is a list of T cell receptor beta chains from one sample in a study of cytomegalovirus exposure and HLA in healthy donors. Some clones are missing from TCRdb's copy, which holds only in-frame ones; the method was immunoSEQ multiplex PCR. The sample includes about 150,000 clones, over 70% of them seen just once. The sequenced material came from PBMCs. The receptors stem from a woman aged 40 to 55 in good health and CMV-seronegative. The conserved cysteine and the conserved F or W are not part of the CDR3 here.

V gene | CDR3 protein
TRBV28 | ASSTLDRAYGYT
TRBV10-3 | AISGWGENYEQY
TRBV28 | ASSPGVAGGGYEQY
TRBV19 | ASSFSTRTPEETQY
TRBV27 | ASRSYTEAF
TRBV6-1 | ASSEGPGEEQY
TRBV23-1 | ASSQSRGGCLDTEAF
TRBV25-1 | ASSLERGWLGYEQY
TRBV28 | ASSSPGLVYEQY
TRBV6-1 | ASTEDSNQPQH
TRBV18 | ASSLEPLRNQPQH
TRBV12-5 | ASGHTRGGATQY
TRBV28 | ASSLVSRGQY
TRBV11-3 | ASSFGLSNTEAF
TRBV6-5 | ASSPPLGQEF
TRBV5-4 | ASSQPRGTEAF
TRBV28 | ASSLGGLGNEQF
TRBV5-1 | ASSMGQGATEAF
TRBV4-3 | ASSQDGPSYEQY
TRBV6-1 | ASSGGKQILSGSRLYEQY
TRBV4-3 | ASSAGSNTGELF
TRBV28 | ASSSNDRGGTDTQY
TRBV14 | ASSQAGQGSTDTQY
TRBV10-1 | ASSDRDTGELF
TRBV28 | ASTEHHSGNTIY
TRBV25-1 | ASSDNIGTDTQY
TRBV9 | ASSRRAGGPSEQY
TRBV19 | ASSIGYLYGYT
TRBV2 | ASRTTGADLVGAF
TRBV27 | ASSLSGTVNTGELF
TRBV6-5 | ASTILQGNYEQY
TRBV7-9 | ASSRPGGHYEQY
TRBV6-5 | ASSLGLAAPSYEQY
TRBV19 | ASSIGAQGWTEQF
TRBV10-3 | AISESRQGGSEAF
TRBV2 | ASSRGGAMSDTQY
TRBV5-1 | ASSSTLTGDTQY
TRBV18 | ASSPPRGNYGYT
TRBV30 | AWGTGLYGYT
TRBV2 | ASSVPREDSGNTIY
TRBV29-1 | STTGTGGFPLH
TRBV4-2 | ASSQVAGGATDTQY